Following are 30 T cell receptor beta chains from one sample sequenced in a study of blood T cells in healthy people across ages. A second PCR, run for about 6 to 11 cycles, used a sample-barcoded 5' primer plus a J-beta primer mix. One entry per CDR3 protein, called by TCRdb with MiXCR from the 5' RACE reads. The sample has roughly 1,800,000 distinct CDR3 sequences; around half are singletons. What was sequenced was blood. These receptor sequences come from a woman in her 40s in good health.

V and J are TRBV4-3 and TRBJ1-1; D is undetermined. Germline V CDR1 and CDR2: LGHNA, YSLEER. The CDR3 runs to 13 residues. The V end was cut by 1 base, the J end by 3 bases, with 6 bases between. CDR3 amino acids: CASSQGFYTEAFF. As DNA, the CDR3 is TGCGCCAGCAGCCAAGGGTTTTACACTGAAGCTTTCTTT.

This clonotype was observed a handful of times. The rearrangement joins TRBV4-3 to TRBJ2-5, with 7 bases matching TRBD1. The J call may not be correct, given that the DNA end is closer to TRBJ2-7. Looked up from germline, CDR1 is LGHNA and CDR2 is YSLEER. The CDR3 sequence is 16 residues long. The CDR3 nucleotides are TGCGCCAGCAGCCAAGACGCCGGGACAGTTGCCTACGAGCAGTACTTC. This translates into CASSQDAGTVAYEQYF.

V gene TRBV7-9 combines with J gene TRBJ2-3, with 9 bases matching TRBD2. Per germline, CDR1 SEHNR and CDR2 FQNEAQ (reference sequence). The V gene end was trimmed by 2 bases and the J gene end by 2 bases; junction bases not matched to a gene: 5. The length of the CDR3 is 16 residues. The CDR3 coding sequence is TGTGCCAGCAGCTTATACCTAGCGGGGAACACAGATACGCAGTATTTT. Translating gives CASSLYLAGNTDTQYF.

The CDR3 spells CSVELSTGSTDTQYF. For the CDR3, the DNA is TGCAGCGTTGAACTTTCGACAGGAAGCACAGATACGCAGTATTTT. V and J are TRBV29-1 and TRBJ2-3; D is perhaps TRBD1 (6 bases). CDR1 is SQVTM and CDR2 is ANQGSEA in the germline V gene. Trimming pared 2 bases from V and 0 bases from J, leaving 12 bases between. There are 15 residues in the CDR3.

The chain is built from TRBV6-2 or TRBV6-3 and TRBJ2-3; TRBD1 matches at 9 bases. This CDR3 contains 16 residues. J lost 2 bases, V lost 1 base, and 4 bases had no gene match. Germline V CDR1 and CDR2: MNHEY, SVGEGT. The CDR3 here is CASSYYDRGDTDTQYF. The CDR3 coding sequence is TGTGCCAGCAGTTACTACGACAGGGGGGACACAGATACGCAGTATTTT.

This clonotype was seen only a few times. The chain links TRBV16 to TRBJ2-3; D possibly corresponds to TRBD2 (6 bases). CDR3 length: 16 amino acids. The germline V and J ends were trimmed by 1 base and 3 bases, with 14 bases remaining between them. Germline CDR1 and CDR2: KGHSY and FQNENV. The CDR3 nucleotides read TGTGCCAGCAGCCAATTGCGGAGGGTGGTGACAGATACGCAGTATTTT. Its translation: CASSQLRRVVTDTQYF. Complete variable domain (other parts from reference TRBV16 and TRBJ2-3): GEEVAQTPKHLVRGEGQKAKLYCAPIKGHSYVFWYQQVLKNEFKFLISFQNENVFDETGMPKERFSAKCLPNSPCSLEIQATKLEDSAVYFCASSQLRRVVTDTQYFGPGTRLTVL.

The V and J genes are TRBV6-6 and TRBJ2-5; the match to TRBD1 covers 7 bases. Germline CDR1 and CDR2: MNHNY and SVGAGI (reference sequence). The CDR3 runs to 16 residues. Trimming cost V 6 bases and J 4 bases; bases outside gene matches: 14. Here the CDR3 DNA reads TGTGCCAGCAGATACCTGGGAAACACAGGGGCAGAGACCCAGTACTTC. Encoded protein: CASRYLGNTGAETQYF.

This clonotype was picked up one time. This chain uses TRBV5-1 with TRBJ1-2, with D unclear. The CDR3 sequence is 15 residues long. V was trimmed by 1 base and J by 4 bases, leaving 14 bases between them. From germline, CDR1 is SGHRS and CDR2 YFSETQ. The DNA of the CDR3 is TGCGCCAGCAGCTTGACGTCGTCAGCAGTCTATGGCTACACCTTC. Its protein product is CASSLTSSAVYGYTF.

The chain employs TRBV9 and TRBJ1-2, with D hard to call. V was clipped by 6 bases and J by 8 bases, with 8 bases between them. The CDR3 has 10 residues. Per the germline V gene, CDR1 is SGDLS and CDR2 is YYNGEE. CDR3 in DNA: TGTGCCAGCACTGGAAGGGGCTACACCTTC. Its translation: CASTGRGYTF.

The J gene is TRBJ1-5, the V gene TRBV6-2 or TRBV6-3; D gene ambiguous. The CDR3 runs to 14 residues. CDR1 MNHEY and CDR2 SVGEGT come from the germline V gene. The V and J ends lost 4 bases and 6 bases respectively, with 13 bases between them. DNA of the CDR3: TGTGCCAGCAGTTTCCCACCGCGGATTCAGCCCCAGCATTTT. As protein: CASSFPPRIQPQHF.

DNA for the CDR3: TGTGCCAGCCGACGGTCCATTCAAAACATTCAGTACTTC. Amino acid sequence: CASRRSIQNIQYF. The chain employs TRBV6-5 and TRBJ2-4; D is ambiguous. In germline, CDR1 is MNHEY, CDR2 SVGAGI. V gave up 8 bases and J gave up 5 bases, with 13 bases separating them. The CDR3 totals 13 residues.

This chain links TRBV18 with TRBJ2-5; 14 nucleotides align to TRBD2. The germline CDR1 and CDR2 sequences are KGHSH and LQKENI. Germline trimming cut 0 bases from V and 2 bases from J; bases unmatched to any gene: 8. The CDR3 runs 19 residues. As DNA, the CDR3 is TGTGCCAGCTCACCACCGAGACTAGCGGGGGGGCCGATACAAGAGACCCAGTACTTC. This codes for CASSPPRLAGGPIQETQYF.

The rearrangement joins TRBV7-9 to TRBJ1-6; tentative D call: TRBD1 (5 bases). The length of the CDR3 is 16 residues. The ends were cut back, 2 bases at V and 7 bases at J, with 15 bases in the middle. The germline V gene has CDR1 SEHNR and CDR2 FQNEAQ (reference sequence). The CDR3 DNA sequence: TGTGCCAGCAGCTTATTATCCGGGACTATGAATTCACCCCTCCACTTT. Protein product: CASSLLSGTMNSPLHF.

This chain connects TRBV5-1 to TRBJ1-1, with D unresolved. V gave up 2 bases and J gave up 1 base, with 6 bases separating them. Germline V CDR1 and CDR2: SGHRS, YFSETQ. This CDR3 spans 13 amino acids. CDR3 coding DNA: TGCGCCAGCAGCTTCTCGGAGAACACTGAAGCTTTCTTT. Translated, it gives CASSFSENTEAFF.

The J gene is TRBJ2-1, the V gene TRBV7-9; 10 nucleotides align to TRBD1. Per germline, CDR1 SEHNR and CDR2 FQNEAQ (reference sequence). V trimming: 5 bases; J trimming: 5 bases; junction bases outside the gene matches: 12. The CDR3 spans 17 residues. DNA of the CDR3: TGTGCCAGCAGCCCTGGACAGGGGGGCGATGTTAACAATGAGCAGTTCTTC. Encoded protein: CASSPGQGGDVNNEQFF. The entire variable domain, with the rest obtained from reference TRBV7-9 and TRBJ2-1, is as follows: DTGVSQNPRHKITKRGQNVTFRCDPISEHNRLYWYRQTLGQGPEFLTYFQNEAQLEKSRLLSDRFSAERPKGSFSTLEIQRTEQGDSAMYLCASSPGQGGDVNNEQFFGPGTRLTVL.

This clonotype was seen a handful of times. The chain couples TRBV13 to TRBJ2-3, with 7 bases matching TRBD2. Germline CDR1 is PRHDT and CDR2 is FYEKMQ (reference sequence). CDR3 size: 15 residues. Germline trimming cut 2 bases from V and 3 bases from J; bases unmatched to any gene: 5. The DNA of the CDR3 is TGTGCCAGCAGCTTACGGGGGGTAACGACAGATACGCAGTATTTT. It encodes CASSLRGVTTDTQYF.

The V and J genes are TRBV27 and TRBJ2-5; D might be TRBD1 (5 bases). Between the trimmed V and J ends, which lost 1 base and 1 base, there was a span of 13 bases. In germline, CDR1 is MNHEY, CDR2 SMNVEV (reference sequence). The CDR3 covers 16 residues. DNA of the CDR3: TGTGCCAGCAGTTTATGGTACAGGTTGGGCCAAGAGACCCAGTACTTC. Translation: CASSLWYRLGQETQYF.

The gene calls are TRBV28 and TRBJ2-7; the D gene is possibly TRBD1 (6 bases). This CDR3 is 15 amino acids long. Germline V gives CDR1 MDHEN, CDR2 SYDVKM. Trimming took 5 bases from V and 5 from J, leaving 19 bases between them. CDR3 in DNA: TGTGCCAGCAGTACACGGGACAACATGGCACACGAGCAGTACTTC. It translates to CASSTRDNMAHEQYF.

This clonotype was counted between two and nine times. The rearrangement uses TRBV10-3 and TRBJ2-5; D is perhaps TRBD1 or TRBD2 (5 bases each). The CDR3 is 14 amino acids. Per the germline V gene, CDR1 is ENHRY and CDR2 is SYGVKD. Trimming cost V 0 bases and J 2 bases, with 7 bases left between them. The CDR3 DNA is TGTGCCATCAGTGAGTCGGGGGATCAAGAGACCCAGTACTTC. Translating it yields CAISESGDQETQYF.

The chain couples TRBV29-1 to TRBJ2-3; D is undetermined. The germline V gene has CDR1 SQVTM and CDR2 ANQGSEA. V gave up 4 bases and J gave up 4 bases, with 9 bases separating them. This CDR3 is 12 amino acids long. The CDR3 spells CSVALVADTQYF. The CDR3 DNA is TGCAGCGTTGCGCTGGTGGCAGATACGCAGTATTTT.

V and J are TRBV4-3 and TRBJ2-1; D is ambiguous. Germline assignment: CDR1 LGHNA and CDR2 YSLEER. The V gene lost 3 bases and the J gene lost 7 bases, with 16 bases spanning the gap. This CDR3 region has 15 residues. The CDR3 protein is CASSQKGFSHNEQFF. The CDR3 DNA reads TGCGCCAGCAGCCAGAAGGGATTTTCCCATAATGAGCAGTTCTTC.

V usage is TRBV9 and J usage is TRBJ1-2; D possibly corresponds to TRBD1 (5 bases). The V gene's germline CDR1 is SGDLS and CDR2 YYNGEE. The CDR3 covers 15 residues. Trimming removed 0 bases at V and 2 bases at J, with 11 bases between. CDR3 sequence: CASSVGRGGNYGYTF. CDR3 coding DNA: TGTGCCAGCAGCGTAGGTAGGGGCGGCAACTATGGCTACACCTTC.

The CDR3 sequence: CSARTLGFGYGYTF. The CDR3 coding sequence is TGCAGTGCCCGCACTTTAGGGTTTGGCTATGGCTACACCTTC. J is TRBJ1-2 and V is TRBV20-1; D remains ambiguous. In germline, CDR1 is DFQATT, CDR2 SNEGSKA (reference sequence). V lost 6 bases and J 4 bases, leaving 18 bases between the germline ends. CDR3 length: 14 residues.

In this sample, this clonotype turned up a few times. The chain combines TRBV12-3 or TRBV12-4 with TRBJ2-1, with D perhaps TRBD1 or TRBD2 (7 bases each). V lost 7 bases and J lost 2, with 15 bases in between. The CDR3 spans 15 residues. The CDR3 DNA reads as TGTGCCAGCACCAAGGGAGGGGGCCCCTACAATGAGCAGTTCTTC. Amino acid sequence: CASTKGGGPYNEQFF.

The chain recombines TRBV6-2 or TRBV6-3 with TRBJ2-1, with 8 positions matching TRBD1. Germline-derived CDR1 and CDR2 are MNHEY and SVGEGT. The CDR3 is 15 amino acids. Germline trimming cut 3 bases from V and 5 bases from J; bases unmatched to any gene: 6. The CDR3 spells CASSYSGTGNNEQFF. In nucleotides, the CDR3 is TGTGCCAGCAGTTATAGTGGGACAGGTAACAATGAGCAGTTCTTC.

This clonotype was detected only a few times. The chain has TRBV6-2 or TRBV6-3 and TRBJ2-5; 7 bases fit TRBD1. The junction had 11 bases not matched to a gene; V was cut back by 6 bases and J by 4 bases. CDR1 and CDR2 from the germline V gene are MNHEY and SVGEGT. The CDR3 loop spans 15 amino acids. CDR3: CASRETGARGETQYF. In DNA form, the CDR3 reads TGTGCCAGCAGAGAAACAGGGGCCCGGGGAGAGACCCAGTACTTC.

Only a few counts were recorded for this clonotype. The chain recombines TRBV4-1 with TRBJ2-5, with 8 positions matching TRBD2. Per the germline V gene, CDR1 is MGHRA and CDR2 is YSYEKL. The V and J ends lost 2 bases and 5 bases, in that order; junction bases with no gene match: 10. The CDR3 runs to 16 residues. CDR3 protein: CASSQSSGGALETQYF. CDR3 nucleotides: TGCGCCAGCAGCCAATCCAGCGGGGGCGCATTGGAGACCCAGTACTTC.

Here the CDR3 reads CSARTNRVYNEQFF. The DNA for the CDR3 is TGCAGTGCTAGAACGAACAGGGTATACAATGAGCAGTTCTTC. The chain recombines TRBV20-1 with TRBJ2-1; TRBD1 might be the D (6 bases). The CDR3 totals 14 residues. V dropped 2 bases and J dropped 4 bases, with 12 bases sitting between them. CDR1 is DFQATT, CDR2 SNEGSKA, per germline (reference sequence).

This clonotype was seen a handful of times. V gene TRBV7-2 combines with J gene TRBJ1-1; 9 bases agree with TRBD1. Germline assignment: CDR1 SGHTA and CDR2 FQGNSA. The CDR3 totals 15 residues. Trimming took 5 bases from V and 5 from J; bases not matched to a gene: 9. CDR3 protein: CASSPGQGMQTEAFF. The DNA for the CDR3 is TGTGCCAGCAGCCCCGGACAGGGGATGCAAACTGAAGCTTTCTTT.

The chain is built from TRBV11-1 and TRBJ2-1; D is unresolved. The V end was cut by 1 base, the J end by 8 bases, with 9 bases between. Germline lookup yields CDR1 SGHAT and CDR2 FQDESV (reference sequence). The CDR3 is 13 amino acids. The DNA for the CDR3 is TGTGCCAGCAGCTTAGTTAGGGCGTATGAGCAGTTCTTC. Translated: CASSLVRAYEQFF. Full variable domain (rest looked up from reference TRBV11-1 and TRBJ2-1): EAEVAQSPRYKITEKSQAVAFWCDPISGHATLYWYRQILGQGPELLVQFQDESVVDDSQLPKDRFSAERLKGVDSTLKIQPAELGDSAMYLCASSLVRAYEQFFGPGTRLTVL.